This note documents a single T cell receptor (beta chain) sequence. Its antigen is unidentified. Reverse transcription used about 0.45 to 1 ug RNA and random hexamers. A single record per CDR3 protein comes from TCRdb applying MiXCR to the immunoSEQ multiplex PCR reads. This sample has some 250,000 distinct CDR3 sequences, with 95% to 97% found just once. The germline CDR1 and CDR2 sequences are SGHAT and FQNNGV. The CDR3 spans 15 residues. V was trimmed by 1 base and J by 4 bases, leaving 14 bases between them. This entry is derived from a study of CD8 T cells in Susac syndrome. Study background: Active disease was present in about six of the sequenced Susac syndrome patients, and remission in roughly eight. Study-level points and caveats: The relatively small number of individuals in the TCR sequencing and HLA analysis was acknowledged by the study.

CD8+ and CD4+ T cells taken from blood had their TCR beta sequenced. The V gene is TRBV11-2, the J gene TRBJ2-7, with D maybe TRBD1 (6 bases). The receptor comes from a human donor with Susac syndrome. Sequenced: CD4+ T cells from PBMCs. CDR3 loop: CASSLVNSRGYEQYF. The CDR3 region has the DNA TGTGCCAGCAGCTTAGTCAACTCTAGGGGGTACGAGCAGTACTTC.